This T cell receptor (beta chain) derives from a study of cytomegalovirus exposure and HLA in healthy donors. Whole-study results and caveats: First-cohort TCR clusters tended to co-occur in the approximately 110 validation repertoires, a later analysis found. According to the study, roughly 180 TCR beta chains were cytomegalovirus-associated.

This table comes from immunoSEQ multiplex PCR, and its TCRdb copy is limited to in-frame clones, with some not included. The table shows 250,000 to 300,000 clones, with approximately 86% occurring only once. Germline CDR1 and CDR2: SGHRS and YFSETQ. The CDR3 consists of 14 residues. After removal of 4 bases from V and 9 bases from J, the junction contained 10 bases not matched to a gene. As regards this clone: Its target is not known.

The receptor was isolated from a woman younger than 30 in good health and CMV-seronegative. The sample taken for sequencing was PBMCs. The V gene is TRBV5-1, the J gene TRBJ1-2; 9 bases align to TRBD1. The CDR3 reads CASSQTGTGMSYTF. The CDR3, as DNA: TGCGCCAGCAGCCAGACCGGGACAGGGATGAGCTACACCTTC.